The clone carrying this T cell receptor (beta chain) has a single count. TCRdb's copy holds only in-frame clones and misses some; the assay was immunoSEQ multiplex PCR. Here the sample spans 2 million to 3 million clones, more than 85% being singletons. The source of the sample is a study of shared clonotypes between healthy human individuals. Trimming removed 5 bases at V and 0 bases at J, with 12 bases between. The CDR3 consists of 15 residues. Germline lookup yields CDR1 MNHEY and CDR2 SVGAGI. The chain employs TRBV6-5 and TRBJ2-3; TRBD2 is a possible D gene (6 bases). This TCR was sampled from a man aged 18 to 30 in good health. Some clones in this sample may be carry-over from other donors' samples. Sequenced sample: naive CD4+ T cells from PBMCs. Subset denoted: CD45RA+ positively selected. Here the CDR3 DNA reads TGTGCCAGCAGTGCCCGGCGGGGCAGCACAGATACGCAGTATTTT. It specifies CASSARRGSTDTQYF.